This TCR beta chain was captured in a study of sequential checkpoint blockade in melanoma. Overall study: Randomization was 1:1 between first-line nivolumab→ipilimumab and ipilimumab→nivolumab. After both sequences, patients received maintenance nivolumab.

This CDR3 has 12 residues. Germline assignment: CDR1 MNHEY and CDR2 SVGAGI. Treatment specified: randomized to nivolumab then ipilimumab (arm A) or the reverse (arm B). Patients had received no earlier DNA-damaging chemotherapy. From thawed PBMCs, live CD3+CD8+ cells negative for CD19 and CD56 were sorted. The assay was immunoSEQ multiplex PCR, and TCRdb's table has in-frame clones only and misses some. The data contain around 21,000 clones, around 82% of them seen just once; the ten biggest clones take up roughly 56%. This TCR was recovered from a human donor with melanoma. The rearrangement links TRBV6-5 to TRBJ2-5; D might be TRBD1 (5 bases). The J call could be wrong; TRBJ2-7 is a better fit for the DNA end. The sequencing here drew on CD8+ T cells sorted from blood (inferred from file names), taken from a patient given nivolumab and ipilimumab in sequence. Here the CDR3 reads CASSPTGYEQYF. CDR3 in DNA: TGTGCCAGCAGTCCCACAGGCTACGAGCAGTACTTC.